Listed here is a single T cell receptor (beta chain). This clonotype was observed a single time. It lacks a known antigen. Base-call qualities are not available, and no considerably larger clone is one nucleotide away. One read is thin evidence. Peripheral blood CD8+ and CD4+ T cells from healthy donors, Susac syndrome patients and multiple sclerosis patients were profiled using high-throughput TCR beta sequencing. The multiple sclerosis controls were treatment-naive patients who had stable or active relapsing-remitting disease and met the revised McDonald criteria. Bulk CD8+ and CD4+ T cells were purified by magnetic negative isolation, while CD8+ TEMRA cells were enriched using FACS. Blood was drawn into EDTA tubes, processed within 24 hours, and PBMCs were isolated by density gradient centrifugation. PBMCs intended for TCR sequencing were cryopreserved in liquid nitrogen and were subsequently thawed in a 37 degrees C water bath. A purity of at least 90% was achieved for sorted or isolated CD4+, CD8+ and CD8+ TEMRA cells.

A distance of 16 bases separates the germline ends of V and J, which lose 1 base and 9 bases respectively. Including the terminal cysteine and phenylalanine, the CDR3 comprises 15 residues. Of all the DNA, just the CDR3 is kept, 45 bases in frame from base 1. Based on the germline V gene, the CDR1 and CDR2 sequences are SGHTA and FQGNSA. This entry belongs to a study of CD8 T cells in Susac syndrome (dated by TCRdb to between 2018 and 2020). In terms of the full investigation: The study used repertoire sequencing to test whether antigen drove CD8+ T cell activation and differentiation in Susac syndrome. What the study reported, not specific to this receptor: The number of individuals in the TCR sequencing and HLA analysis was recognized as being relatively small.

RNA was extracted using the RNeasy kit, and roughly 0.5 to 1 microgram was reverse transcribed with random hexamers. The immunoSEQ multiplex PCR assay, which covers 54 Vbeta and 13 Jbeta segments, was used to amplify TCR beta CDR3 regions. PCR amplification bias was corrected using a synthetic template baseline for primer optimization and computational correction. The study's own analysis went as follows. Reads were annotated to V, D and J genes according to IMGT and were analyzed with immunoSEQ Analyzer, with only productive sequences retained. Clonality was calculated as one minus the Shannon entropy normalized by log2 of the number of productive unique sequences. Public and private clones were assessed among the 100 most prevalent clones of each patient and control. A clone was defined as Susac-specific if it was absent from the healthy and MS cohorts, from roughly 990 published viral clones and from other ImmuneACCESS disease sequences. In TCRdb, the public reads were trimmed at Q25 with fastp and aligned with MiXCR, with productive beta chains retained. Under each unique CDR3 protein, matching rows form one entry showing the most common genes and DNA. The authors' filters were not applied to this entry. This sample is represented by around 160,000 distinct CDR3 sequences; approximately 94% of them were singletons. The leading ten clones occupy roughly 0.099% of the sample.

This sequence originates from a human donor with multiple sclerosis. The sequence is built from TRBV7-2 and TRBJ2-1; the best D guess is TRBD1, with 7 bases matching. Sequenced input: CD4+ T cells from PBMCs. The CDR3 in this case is CASSLVQGGYGEQFF. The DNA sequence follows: TGTGCCAGCAGCTTAGTCCAGGGGGGTTATGGTGAGCAGTTCTTC.